The 27 T cell receptor beta chains below were found in one sample sequenced in a study of cytomegalovirus exposure and HLA in healthy donors. 13 Jbeta primers and 60 Vbeta primers were used for the PCR. The method was immunoSEQ multiplex PCR; TCRdb's version includes in-frame clones alone and lacks a portion of them. The table has more than 85,000 clones, over 65% seen once. The material sequenced was PBMCs. These receptors all come from a man aged 40-50 years in good health and CMV-seropositive.

The rearrangement joins TRBV28 to TRBJ1-4; D perhaps matches TRBD1 (6 bases). This CDR3 region has 16 residues. The V end lost 5 bases, the J end lost 1 base, and 14 bases lay between the germline ends. CDR1 and CDR2 from the germline V gene are MDHEN and SYDVKM. The chain's CDR3 is CASSPADRRTNEKLFF. The CDR3 DNA reads as TGTGCCAGCAGTCCCGCCGACAGGAGAACTAATGAAAAACTGTTTTTT.

This clone was picked up one time. V and J are TRBV5-4 and TRBJ2-7; 8 nucleotides align to TRBD1. The CDR3 extends over 15 amino acids. Germline V gives CDR1 SGHNT, CDR2 YYREEE (reference sequence). V lost 1 base, J lost 4 bases, and 7 bases stayed unmatched. The CDR3 region is CASSLLTGALYEQYF. The CDR3 DNA reads TGTGCCAGCAGCTTGCTGACAGGGGCGTTATACGAGCAGTACTTC.

V is TRBV28 and J is TRBJ2-1, with 8 bases identical to TRBD2. Unmatched junction bases numbered 10, after V lost 4 bases and J lost 5 bases. Germline values: CDR1 MDHEN, CDR2 SYDVKM. The CDR3 spans 16 residues. The CDR3 DNA reads TGTGCCAGCAGTTCAGGGCCGGGGGGGAGCAACAATGAGCAGTTCTTC. It specifies CASSSGPGGSNNEQFF.

The chain carries TRBV7-2 and TRBJ2-5, with TRBD1 identical over 11 bases. Germline V gives CDR1 SGHTA, CDR2 FQGNSA. The CDR3 runs 15 residues. Trimming cost V 3 bases and J 5 bases; bases outside gene matches: 5. This CDR3 is CASSFGQGAGETQYF. In nucleotides, the CDR3 is TGTGCCAGCAGCTTTGGACAGGGGGCGGGGGAGACCCAGTACTTC.

The V and J genes are TRBV19 and TRBJ2-3; perhaps TRBD1 as D (6 bases). The V gene's germline CDR1 is LNHDA and CDR2 SQIVND (reference sequence). Trimming removed 10 bases from V and 2 bases from J, with 13 bases in between. This CDR3 region has 13 residues. In nucleotides, the CDR3 is TGTGCCACTAAGGGGGAGTTCACAGATACGCAGTATTTT. It yields the protein CATKGEFTDTQYF.

The rearrangement links TRBV11-3 to TRBJ2-1, with TRBD2 matching over 11 bases. CDR1 and CDR2 from the germline V gene are SGHNT and YENEEA. V dropped 4 bases and J dropped 7; count of bases not matched to a gene: 6. The CDR3 length is 15 residues. CDR3 region: CASSSLAGGYNEQFF. CDR3 sequence (DNA): TGTGCCAGCAGCTCGTTAGCGGGAGGGTATAATGAGCAGTTCTTC. Based on the CDR3 plus reference TRBV11-3 and TRBJ2-1, the full variable domain is EAGVVQSPRYKIIEKKQPVAFWCNPISGHNTLYWYLQNLGQGPELLIRYENEEAVDDSQLPKDRFSAERLKGVDSTLKIQPAELGDSAVYLCASSSLAGGYNEQFFGPGTRLTVL.

The chain combines TRBV2 with TRBJ1-2, with TRBD1 matching 7 bases. The CDR3 spans 12 residues. From germline, CDR1 is SNHLY and CDR2 FYNNEI. V lost 10 bases and J lost 2; bases outside the gene matches: 4. CDR3 loop: CATGQANYGYTF. CDR3 sequence (DNA): TGTGCCACCGGACAGGCCAACTATGGCTACACCTTC.

V usage is TRBV9 and J usage is TRBJ1-5; D unresolved. Per germline, CDR1 SGDLS and CDR2 YYNGEE. The CDR3 consists of 15 residues. V lost 0 bases and J lost 3, with 10 bases in between. The CDR3: CASSVGDSFNQPQHF. For the CDR3, the DNA is TGTGCCAGCAGCGTAGGCGATAGCTTCAATCAGCCCCAGCATTTT.

This chain joins TRBV7-6 and TRBJ2-5, with D possibly being TRBD1 (6 bases). This CDR3 has 13 residues. Germline CDR1 reads SGHVS; CDR2 reads FNYEAQ. V was clipped by 5 bases and J by 5 bases, with 12 bases between them. The CDR3 DNA sequence: TGTGCCAGCAGCCCCACAGGGACGGAGACCCAGTACTTC. Encoded protein: CASSPTGTETQYF.

V is TRBV29-1 and J is TRBJ1-5; the D gene is possibly TRBD1 (5 bases). Trimming left V 1 base short and J 6 bases short, with 10 bases between. Germline values: CDR1 SQVTM, CDR2 ANQGSEA. CDR3 size: 13 residues. The CDR3 loop is CSVEGGVGQPQHF. The CDR3 nucleotides are TGCAGCGTTGAAGGGGGGGTTGGTCAGCCCCAGCATTTT.

This clone occurred a few times. The chain uses TRBV9 and TRBJ2-7; 10 bases align to TRBD2. Germline V gene data show CDR1 as SGDLS and CDR2 as YYNGEE. The CDR3 loop spans 16 amino acids. V lost 1 base to trimming and J lost 3 bases; unmatched junction nucleotides: 7. The CDR3: CASSVIAGGTIYEQYF. DNA for the CDR3: TGTGCCAGCAGCGTAATAGCGGGGGGCACCATCTACGAGCAGTACTTC. The full variable domain, with the rest looked up from reference TRBV9 and TRBJ2-7, is DSGVTQTPKHLITATGQRVTLRCSPRSGDLSVYWYQQSLDQGLQFLIQYYNGEERAKGNILERFSAQQFPDLHSELNLSSLELGDSALYFCASSVIAGGTIYEQYFGPGTRLTVT.

The gene calls are TRBV5-6 and TRBJ1-2; D perhaps matches TRBD1 (5 bases). The CDR3 totals 14 residues. Per germline, CDR1 SGHDT and CDR2 YYEEEE. Trimming pared 2 bases from V and 1 base from J, leaving 9 bases between. CDR3 coding DNA: TGTGCCAGCAGCTTTAGGGGTGATAACTATGGCTACACCTTC. Translated: CASSFRGDNYGYTF.

The gene calls are TRBV28 and TRBJ1-1; 8 bases fit TRBD1. Germline trimming cut 7 bases from V and 5 bases from J; bases unmatched to any gene: 9. The CDR3 sequence is 14 residues long. The germline gives CDR1 MDHEN, CDR2 SYDVKM. CDR3 DNA sequence: TGTGCCAGCACCTTGGTCCAGGGGGCTACTGAAGCTTTCTTT. Translated, it gives CASTLVQGATEAFF.

This clone was recorded many times. This chain connects TRBV25-1 to TRBJ1-2; possibly TRBD1 for D (6 bases). The V end was cut by 2 bases, the J end by 3 bases, with 16 bases between. The CDR3 totals 16 residues. Germline V gene data show CDR1 as MGHDK and CDR2 as SYGVNS. CDR3 sequence reads: CASSEPGQRAYYGYTF. CDR3 coding DNA: TGTGCCAGCAGTGAACCCGGACAGCGCGCATACTATGGCTACACCTTC.

V and J are TRBV7-2 and TRBJ1-5, with a possible D match to TRBD1 (6 bases). CDR1 is SGHTA, CDR2 FQGNSA, per germline. Trimming pared 4 bases from V and 2 bases from J, leaving 12 bases between. The CDR3 sequence is 15 residues long. CDR3 nucleotide sequence: TGTGCCAGCAGCTGGACAGAGTCCGGCAATCAGCCCCAGCATTTT. Encoded protein: CASSWTESGNQPQHF.

This clone was recorded once. This rearrangement joins TRBV6-5 to TRBJ2-7; D remains ambiguous. The ends were cut back, 0 bases at V and 0 bases at J, with 9 bases in the middle. CDR3 length: 15 residues. The germline V gene encodes CDR1 MNHEY and CDR2 SVGAGI. The CDR3 region has the DNA TGTGCCAGCAGTTACTCTGCAGGTAACTCCTACGAGCAGTACTTC. Amino acid sequence: CASSYSAGNSYEQYF.

The genes are TRBV28 and TRBJ1-5; 7 positions match TRBD1. This CDR3 spans 15 amino acids. The germline V gene has CDR1 MDHEN and CDR2 SYDVKM. The J segment lost 4 bases and the V segment lost 5 bases, leaving 8 bases of the junction unmatched. CDR3 region: CASSRQGTANQPQHF. The CDR3 DNA reads as TGTGCCAGCAGTCGGCAGGGGACAGCGAATCAGCCCCAGCATTTT.

The chain joins TRBV30 to TRBJ1-2; D is perhaps TRBD1 (6 bases). CDR1 is GTSNPN, CDR2 SVGIG, per germline (reference sequence). The CDR3 runs to 14 residues. V dropped 5 bases and J dropped 2 bases, with 15 bases sitting between them. This CDR3 is CAWGRTDLNYGYTF. CDR3 nucleotide sequence: TGTGCCTGGGGAAGGACAGATCTAAACTATGGCTACACCTTC.

This clone was picked up one time. This chain connects TRBV19 to TRBJ2-5, with 9 positions matching TRBD1. After removal of 1 base from V and 4 bases from J, the junction contained 4 bases not matched to a gene. CDR1 and CDR2 (germline): LNHDA, SQIVND (reference sequence). The CDR3 contains 15 residues. CDR3: CASSIGTGVGETQYF. The CDR3 DNA follows: TGTGCCAGTAGTATAGGGACAGGGGTTGGAGAGACCCAGTACTTC.

The chain combines TRBV27 with TRBJ2-7; 8 bases agree with TRBD1. The CDR3 totals 15 residues. Germline lookup yields CDR1 MNHEY and CDR2 SMNVEV (reference sequence). V was pared by 5 bases and J by 5 bases, with 11 bases of the junction left unmatched. The CDR3 spells CASSPLTGVPHEQYF. The CDR3 DNA reads as TGTGCCAGCAGTCCATTGACAGGGGTCCCTCACGAGCAGTACTTC.

The chain recombines TRBV10-3 with TRBJ2-6, with TRBD1 matching over 7 bases. Germline V gives CDR1 ENHRY, CDR2 SYGVKD. This CDR3 has 14 residues. After removal of 10 bases from V and 2 bases from J, the junction contained 5 bases not matched to a gene. CDR3 region: CATEGQTGANVLTF. CDR3 coding DNA: TGTGCCACTGAGGGACAGACTGGGGCCAACGTCCTGACTTTC.

V and J are TRBV6-5 and TRBJ2-3; 9 bases are shared with TRBD2. In germline, CDR1 is MNHEY, CDR2 SVGAGI. This CDR3 is built from 14 residues. With V trimmed by 6 bases and J by 4 bases, 5 bases remained unmatched. As DNA, the CDR3 is TGTGCCAGCAGGGTAGCGGGGGTGGCAGATACGCAGTATTTT. Its translation is CASRVAGVADTQYF.

The rearrangement uses TRBV28 and TRBJ2-1; TRBD2 might be the D (5 bases). The germline CDR1 and CDR2 sequences are MDHEN and SYDVKM. The CDR3 runs to 14 residues. Trimming shortened V by 5 bases and J by 6 bases, and 14 bases separated the two germline ends. Here the CDR3 reads CASSPHPTTNEQFF. As DNA, the CDR3 is TGTGCCAGCAGTCCCCATCCGACTACCAATGAGCAGTTCTTC.

J is TRBJ2-1 and V is TRBV4-3; the match to TRBD2 covers 7 bases. CDR1 and CDR2 from the germline V gene are LGHNA and YSLEER. This CDR3 comprises 12 residues. J lost 7 bases, V lost 6 bases, and 3 bases had no gene match. The CDR3 protein is CASRTSFNEQFF. CDR3 in DNA: TGCGCCAGCAGGACTAGCTTTAATGAGCAGTTCTTC.

The chain couples TRBV10-3 to TRBJ1-5; D not certain. Trimming removed 6 bases from V and 0 bases from J, with 12 bases in between. The CDR3 covers 15 residues. The V gene's germline CDR1 is ENHRY and CDR2 SYGVKD. The CDR3 region has the DNA TGTGCCATCAGATCAGACGGGAATAGCAATCAGCCCCAGCATTTT. Translation gives CAIRSDGNSNQPQHF.

The gene calls are TRBV7-2 and TRBJ2-7; 9 bases are shared with TRBD2. V shed 4 bases, J shed 5 bases, and the junction held 15 bases outside the gene matches. CDR3 length: 17 amino acids. Germline assignment: CDR1 SGHTA and CDR2 FQGNSA. CDR3 loop: CASSWRGGGSGSNEQYF. The CDR3 DNA reads TGTGCCAGCAGCTGGCGAGGGGGAGGTAGCGGGAGCAACGAGCAGTACTTC.

This chain joins TRBV6-1 and TRBJ2-1, with D possibly TRBD2 on 6 matching bases. Germline loops: CDR1 MNHNS, CDR2 SASEGT. CDR3 length: 13 amino acids. Deletions cut 6 bases from V and 3 bases from J, with 9 bases between. CDR3 protein: CASRTGGYNEQFF. The DNA of the CDR3 is TGTGCCAGCAGGACCGGGGGCTACAATGAGCAGTTCTTC.